This T cell receptor beta chain was captured in a study of vaccination effects on CD4 cells after COVID-19. About the study: Researchers drew samples from a few convalescent patients early and late after vaccination. Study-level results: Marked contraction was observed in infection-induced and vaccine-induced clones late after vaccination.

Once cultured for 9 to 11 days, the cells underwent separation to obtain CD4+ T cells. This person's SARS-CoV-2 infection, confirmed by PCR, occurred between March and December 2020. Participants each got two BNT162b2 or mRNA-1273 vaccine doses. Comment on this clone: Its antigen remains unidentified.

The repertoire was sequenced with immunoSEQ multiplex PCR; TCRdb's copy has only in-frame clones and lacks some. The data hold roughly 30,000 clones, with roughly four fifths observed a single time. The germline CDR1 and CDR2 sequences are SGHRS and YFSETQ. The CDR3 runs to 15 residues. V was trimmed by 0 bases and J by 4 bases, leaving 11 bases between them. This clonotype was obtained from a human donor who had a prior SARS-CoV-2 infection. Material: CD4+ T cells from PBMCs cultured without peptide, obtained after COVID-19 vaccination. The rearrangement uses TRBV5-1 and TRBJ1-3; D is uncertain. The CDR3 DNA sequence: TGCGCCAGCAGCTTGGATGCAGTATCCGGAAACACCATATATTTT. It is translated as CASSLDAVSGNTIYF.